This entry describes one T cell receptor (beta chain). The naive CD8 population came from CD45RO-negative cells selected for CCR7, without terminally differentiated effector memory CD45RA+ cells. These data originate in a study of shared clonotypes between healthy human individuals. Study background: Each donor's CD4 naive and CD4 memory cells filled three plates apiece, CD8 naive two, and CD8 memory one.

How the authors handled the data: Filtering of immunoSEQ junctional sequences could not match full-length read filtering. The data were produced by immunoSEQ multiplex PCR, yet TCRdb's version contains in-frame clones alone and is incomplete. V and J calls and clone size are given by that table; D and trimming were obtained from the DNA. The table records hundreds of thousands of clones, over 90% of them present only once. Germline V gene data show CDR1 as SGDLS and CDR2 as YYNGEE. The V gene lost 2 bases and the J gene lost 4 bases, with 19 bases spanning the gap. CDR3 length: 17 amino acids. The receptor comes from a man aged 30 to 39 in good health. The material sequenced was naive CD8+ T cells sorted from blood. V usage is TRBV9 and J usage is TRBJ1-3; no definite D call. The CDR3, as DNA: TGTGCCAGCAGCGTTTTGCCCGGTCCATCCCCAGGAAACACCATATATTTT. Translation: CASSVLPGPSPGNTIYF.